The clone carrying this TCR beta chain was counted ten times or more. As yet, its antigen is unknown. Stated time point: patch test 1, 2 weeks after DPC sensitization. Treatment indicated: therapeutic diphenylcyclopropenone sensitization with weekly scalp DPC. The data are from a study of human T cells and chemical hapten exposure. For the study at large: All through the approximately 22-week study, the scalp of each patient received diphenylcyclopropenone doses weekly. Study-level findings and limits: It was expanded TCRs that formed significantly more large CDR3 similarity clusters than controls did.

Using its own MiXCR run on the RACE reads, TCRdb lists one record per CDR3 protein. The sample contains approximately 80,000 distinct CDR3 sequences, 7.5% to 9% of which appear only once. Germline CDR1 and CDR2: MNHEY and SVGEGT. The CDR3 is made up of 13 amino acids. The V end lost 2 bases, the J end lost 7 bases, and 11 bases lay between the germline ends. The material sequenced was whole blood, taken in connection with sensitization to the hapten diphenylcyclopropenone (DPC). This clonotype was obtained from a woman aged 25 to 45 with alopecia areata. Some clones in this sample may be carry-over from other donors' samples. The gene calls are TRBV6-2 or TRBV6-3 and TRBJ1-1; the D gene is possibly TRBD1 (5 bases). CDR3 region: CASSYRGSSEAFF. As DNA, the CDR3 is TGTGCCAGCAGTTACCGGGGCAGTAGTGAAGCTTTCTTT.